Listed below are T cell receptor beta chains from one sample, sequenced in a study of blood T cell repertoires in COVID-19. Sequenced by immunoSEQ multiplex PCR; TCRdb stores in-frame clones only, minus some. The sample includes around 140,000 clones, 85% to 90% seen only once; the top ten take 10% to 12%. Source material: PBMCs or T cells enriched from blood (not recorded which). Receptors originate from a man aged 55 to 69 who had recovered from COVID-19. Both conserved end residues are part of each CDR3. A D gene is named only where the DNA matches it firmly. The listing skips clone size in some rows; elsewhere it reads once, few, many or a size class.

NA	TRBV19	NA	TRBJ2-3	CASSGGDKDTQYF	TGTGCCAGTAGCGGGGGAGACAAAGATACGCAGTATTTT
TRBD2	TRBV2	NA	TRBJ2-5	CASSPGLADQETQYF	TGTGCCAGCAGTCCGGGACTAGCGGACCAAGAGACCCAGTACTTC
NA	TRBV10-2	NA	TRBJ1-2	CASTGGGGGYTF	TGCGCCAGCACCGGCGGAGGTGGTGGCTACACCTTC
NA	TRBV2	NA	TRBJ1-4	CASRGGGNEKLFF	TGTGCCAGCAGGGGAGGAGGTAATGAAAAACTGTTTTTT
TRBD2	TRBV7-8	NA	TRBJ2-7	CASSLDRTSGEQYF	TGTGCCAGCAGCTTAGACAGGACTAGCGGCGAGCAGTACTTC
TRBD2	TRBV3-1/TRBV3-2	few	TRBJ2-7	CASSFSAGGSEQYF	TGTGCCAGCAGCTTCAGCGCGGGGGGGTCCGAGCAGTACTTC
NA	TRBV6-2/TRBV6-3	NA	TRBJ2-3	CASSNSPSTDTQYF	TGTGCCAGCAGTAACTCTCCTAGCACAGATACGCAGTATTTT
TRBD2	TRBV5-4	once	TRBJ2-5	CASSSRTSGGETQYF	TGTGCCAGCAGCAGCCGGACTAGCGGGGGGGAGACCCAGTACTTC
NA	TRBV28	NA	TRBJ2-7	CASSKTEYEQYF	TGTGCCAGCAGCAAAACAGAATACGAGCAGTACTTC
TRBD2	TRBV10-3	NA	TRBJ2-1	CAISESGGTSGASSYNEQFF	TGTGCCATCAGTGAGTCGGGGGGAACTAGCGGGGCAAGCTCCTACAATGAGCAGTTCTTC
NA	TRBV7-8	NA	TRBJ2-3	CASTQTDTQYF	TGTGCCAGCACCCAAACAGATACGCAGTATTTT
TRBD1	TRBV24-1	once	TRBJ1-4	CATSDYRQGETTNEKLFF	TGTGCCACCAGTGACTACAGACAGGGGGAAACAACTAATGAAAAACTGTTTTTT
TRBD1	TRBV19	once	TRBJ1-1	CASSAGTGGSSEAFF	TGTGCCAGTAGTGCTGGGACAGGGGGCAGCTCTGAAGCTTTCTTT
TRBD1	TRBV7-3	NA	TRBJ1-2	CASSATGSYGYTF	TGTGCCAGCAGCGCGACAGGGAGCTATGGCTACACCTTC
NA	TRBV28	NA	TRBJ2-1	CATLWRSYNEQFF	TGTGCCACCCTATGGCGGAGCTACAATGAGCAGTTCTTC
TRBD2	TRBV19	NA	TRBJ2-2	CASKGSGRNTGELFF	TGTGCCAGTAAAGGGAGCGGGAGGAACACCGGGGAGCTGTTTTTT
NA	TRBV5-1	NA	TRBJ1-1	CASSFVDTEAFF	TGCGCCAGCAGCTTCGTAGACACTGAAGCTTTCTTT
TRBD2	TRBV7-7	NA	TRBJ2-3	CASSLLAGVQTDTQYF	TGTGCCAGCAGCTTATTAGCGGGGGTACAAACAGATACGCAGTATTTT
TRBD2	TRBV6-4	NA	TRBJ2-1	CASRPASGVGEQFF	TGTGCCAGCAGGCCGGCTAGCGGGGTCGGTGAGCAGTTCTTC
TRBD1	TRBV11-2	NA	TRBJ2-1	CASSPLRQGRVGEQFF	TGTGCCAGCAGCCCGTTACGACAGGGTCGGGTTGGTGAGCAGTTCTTC
NA	TRBV5-8	NA	TRBJ1-4	CAANRQNTNEKLFF	TGTGCGGCAAATCGTCAGAACACTAATGAAAAACTGTTTTTT
TRBD2	TRBV2	NA	TRBJ2-1	CASSSLAGNYNEQFF	TGTGCCAGCAGCTCCCTAGCGGGGAACTACAATGAGCAGTTCTTC
NA	TRBV19	NA	TRBJ1-5	CASSIVAVSYSNQPQHF	TGTGCCAGTAGTATAGTCGCCGTCTCCTATAGCAATCAGCCCCAGCATTTT
NA	TRBV28	few	TRBJ1-2	CATKTAANYGYTF	TGTGCCACCAAGACAGCAGCTAACTATGGCTACACCTTC
TRBD1	TRBV14	once	TRBJ1-1	CASSHRQGWTEAFF	TGTGCCAGCAGCCACAGACAGGGTTGGACTGAAGCTTTCTTT
NA	TRBV10-1	NA	TRBJ1-5	CASSEYIQPQHF	TGCGCCAGCAGTGAGTATATTCAGCCCCAGCATTTT
NA	TRBV16	NA	TRBJ1-2	CASSPAGPLAWNGYTF	TGTGCCAGCAGCCCGGCGGGACCGCTCGCTTGGAATGGCTACACCTTC
TRBD1	TRBV14	NA	TRBJ1-2	CASSPNSGTGGYTF	TGTGCCAGCAGCCCCAACTCAGGGACAGGCGGCTACACCTTC
NA	TRBV15	NA	TRBJ1-2	CATSRDGATGYTF	TGTGCCACCAGCAGAGATGGGGCTACTGGCTACACCTTC
TRBD2	TRBV7-6	few	TRBJ2-7	CASSLAAGGNWEQYF	TGTGCCAGCAGCTTGGCGGCGGGAGGGAATTGGGAGCAGTACTTC
NA	TRBV6-5	NA	TRBJ2-3	CASSPRRTDTQYF	TGTGCCAGCAGTCCCCGGAGGACAGATACGCAGTATTTT
NA	TRBV9	NA	TRBJ1-2	CASSGGTAGYNYGYTF	TGTGCCAGCAGCGGGGGGACGGCGGGATATAACTATGGCTACACCTTC
NA	TRBV7-6	NA	TRBJ1-2	CASSLVPTGVTGGYTF	TGTGCCAGCAGCTTGGTTCCCACCGGAGTGACGGGAGGCTACACCTTC
NA	TRBV4-1	NA	TRBJ1-1	CASSQGTFGGHFLTFF	TGCGCCAGCAGCCAAGGTACCTTCGGGGGGCACTTTTTAACTTTCTTT
TRBD2	TRBV27	few	TRBJ2-3	CASSLNTGGHLVDTQYF	TGTGCCAGCAGTTTAAATACGGGGGGGCATTTGGTAGATACGCAGTATTTT
TRBD1	TRBV10-2	NA	TRBJ1-4	CASKRQGNEKLFF	TGCGCCAGCAAGAGACAGGGGAATGAAAAACTGTTTTTT
TRBD1	TRBV7-9	NA	TRBJ1-2	CASSLGRDREHGYTF	TGTGCCAGCAGCTTAGGCCGGGACAGGGAACATGGCTACACCTTC
TRBD2	TRBV11-3	NA	TRBJ2-3	CASSLGGGGADTQYF	TGTGCCAGCAGCTTAGGCGGCGGGGGGGCAGATACGCAGTATTTT
TRBD2	TRBV3-1/TRBV3-2	NA	TRBJ2-1	CASSQQGGSAYNEQFF	TGTGCCAGCAGCCAGCAGGGCGGGAGTGCTTACAATGAGCAGTTCTTC
NA	TRBV7-6	once	TRBJ2-1	CASSLVSGTYNEQFF	TGTGCCAGCAGCTTAGTGTCCGGTACCTACAATGAGCAGTTCTTC
TRBD1	TRBV28	NA	TRBJ2-7	CASSSPGQVLNYEQYF	TGTGCCAGCAGTTCGCCAGGACAGGTGTTAAACTACGAGCAGTACTTC
TRBD1	TRBV3-1/TRBV3-2	NA	TRBJ1-2	CASSQDFGQGGSNYGYTF	TGTGCCAGCAGCCAAGATTTTGGACAGGGCGGGTCTAACTATGGCTACACCTTC
TRBD2	TRBV6-5	NA	TRBJ2-7	CASSRLAGKDEQYF	TGTGCCAGCAGTCGACTAGCGGGAAAGGACGAGCAGTACTTC
NA	TRBV11-2	NA	TRBJ2-3	CASSLDQGGRGHTQYF	TGTGCCAGCAGCTTAGATCAGGGGGGTAGGGGCCATACGCAGTATTTT
NA	TRBV7-5	NA	TRBJ2-7	CATVEPGSWSEQYF	TGTGCCACCGTTGAGCCAGGGTCTTGGAGCGAGCAGTACTTC
TRBD2	TRBV28	NA	TRBJ2-3	CASSLVAGADTQYF	TGTGCCAGCAGTTTAGTAGCGGGGGCCGATACGCAGTATTTT
TRBD2	TRBV9	NA	TRBJ2-7	CASSELAGNYEQYF	TGTGCCAGCAGCGAGCTAGCGGGAAACTACGAGCAGTACTTC
NA	TRBV5-1	NA	TRBJ1-1	CASSNLGDTEAFF	TGCGCCAGCAGCAACCTAGGGGACACTGAAGCTTTCTTT
TRBD1	TRBV7-9	NA	TRBJ2-5	CASRPTGGAETQYF	TGTGCCAGCAGACCTACAGGGGGCGCGGAGACCCAGTACTTC
TRBD2	TRBV9	once	TRBJ2-5	CASSVESGGRGETQYF	TGTGCCAGCAGCGTAGAAAGCGGGGGCCGAGGAGAGACCCAGTACTTC
TRBD1	TRBV10-1	once	TRBJ1-3	CASSDPRGQGGNTIYF	TGCGCCAGCAGTGACCCTCGGGGACAGGGAGGAAACACCATATATTTT
TRBD1	TRBV6-5	NA	TRBJ2-2	CASSFKGASTGELFF	TGTGCCAGCAGTTTCAAGGGGGCGTCCACCGGGGAGCTGTTTTTT